This entry concerns a single TCR beta chain. Here immunoSEQ multiplex PCR was the method, and the copy in TCRdb shows in-frame clones only, minus some. The data contain a few hundred thousand clones, around 82% of them singletons. The CDR3 totals 16 residues. Germline V gives CDR1 SGHNT, CDR2 YYREEE (reference sequence). J was trimmed by 2 bases and V by 0 bases; bases with no gene match: 6. The data belong to a study of Ad26.COV2.S vaccination and SARS-CoV-2 variants. Specified treatment: 19 received Ad26.COV2.S at low or high dose, single or two shots; several received placebo; per-sample allocation not given. The samples date from day 63 after the first vaccine or placebo injection.

This TCR derives from a person aged 18 to 59 who received the Ad26.COV2.S COVID-19 vaccine or a placebo. Sample: peripheral blood, taken in a trial of Ad26.COV2.S vaccine versus placebo. The chain employs TRBV5-4 and TRBJ2-7; 9 bases agree with TRBD2. The CDR3 is CASSLVLAGGAYEQYF. CDR3 coding DNA: TGTGCCAGCAGCTTGGTTTTGGCGGGGGGGGCCTACGAGCAGTACTTC. The full variable domain, with the rest looked up from reference TRBV5-4 and TRBJ2-7, is ETGVTQSPTHLIKTRGQQVTLRCSSQSGHNTVSWYQQALGQGPQFIFQYYREEENGRGNFPPRFSGLQFPNYSSELNVNALELDDSALYLCASSLVLAGGAYEQYFGPGTRLTVT.